Following are 15 T cell receptor beta chains from one sample sequenced in a study of blood T cells in healthy people across ages. Alongside a J-beta primer mix, a sample-barcoded 5' primer served in a second PCR lasting about 7 to 11 cycles. TCRdb ran MiXCR on the 5' RACE reads and lists one entry per CDR3 protein. The profile covers about 680,000 distinct CDR3 sequences, with 49% appearing a single time and 30% to 40% taken by the ten largest. Sequences were obtained from blood. Receptors were obtained from a woman in her sixties or seventies in good health.

This clonotype was picked up one time. The CDR3 DNA follows: TGTGCCAGCAGGCCCGGACAGAGGAACACTGAAGCTTTCTTT. The encoded protein is CASRPGQRNTEAFF. V is TRBV28 and J is TRBJ1-1; D might be TRBD1 (6 bases). CDR1 MDHEN and CDR2 SYDVKM come from the germline V gene. The CDR3 has 14 residues. V was pared by 6 bases and J by 1 base, with 12 bases between.

The chain employs TRBV15 and TRBJ2-7; TRBD1 matches 7 bases. The germline V gene has CDR1 LNHNV and CDR2 YYDKDF (reference sequence). V dropped 3 bases and J dropped 0; count of bases not matched to a gene: 8. CDR3 length: 16 amino acids. DNA of the CDR3: TGTGCCACCAGCAGGGACCGACAGGGAAGCTCCTACGAGCAGTACTTC. This sequence encodes CATSRDRQGSSYEQYF.

The chain recombines TRBV28 with TRBJ2-7; D is possibly TRBD1 (5 bases). Germline loops: CDR1 MDHEN, CDR2 SYDVKM. The CDR3 loop spans 15 amino acids. Trimming took 3 bases from V and 6 from J, leaving 18 bases between them. CDR3 sequence: CASSFQSGNKREQYF. The CDR3 DNA sequence: TGTGCCAGCAGTTTTCAGTCAGGGAATAAGCGCGAGCAGTACTTC.

The chain links TRBV7-2 to TRBJ2-5; D is possibly TRBD2 (6 bases). Per germline, CDR1 SGHTA and CDR2 FQGNSA. V dropped 2 bases and J dropped 5 bases, with 9 bases sitting between them. The CDR3 length is 13 residues. The CDR3 protein is CASSLRETETQYF. CDR3 in DNA: TGTGCCAGCAGCTTACGGGAGACGGAGACCCAGTACTTC.

V is TRBV7-9 and J is TRBJ1-1; maybe TRBD1 (6 bases). The CDR3 has 14 residues. Trimming cost V 3 bases and J 4 bases, with 12 bases left between them. Germline V CDR1 and CDR2: SEHNR, FQNEAQ (reference sequence). The CDR3 reads CASSFVGGGTEAFF. The DNA of the CDR3 is TGTGCCAGCAGCTTCGTAGGGGGGGGCACTGAAGCTTTCTTT.

This clonotype was observed a handful of times. The chain's CDR3 is CASSQDGREGREQYF. The CDR3, as DNA: TGTGCCAGCAGCCAAGACGGGCGGGAGGGCCGCGAGCAGTACTTC. The chain is built from TRBV3-1 and TRBJ2-7; TRBD2 agrees at 9 bases. The germline gives CDR1 LGHDT, CDR2 YNNKEL (reference sequence). This CDR3 has 15 amino acids. The J segment lost 6 bases and the V segment lost 0 bases, leaving 6 bases of the junction unmatched.

This clonotype was seen repeatedly, ten times or more. J is TRBJ2-6 and V is TRBV3-1; no definite D call. CDR3 length equals 14 residues. V lost 3 bases, J lost 3 bases, and 6 bases lay in between. CDR1 and CDR2 (germline): LGHDT, YNNKEL (reference sequence). The CDR3 protein is CASSQAGGANVLTF. CDR3 in DNA: TGTGCCAGCAGCCAGGCTGGTGGGGCCAACGTCCTGACTTTC.

This clonotype was detected a few times. Being one base from a much bigger clone, this may be a read error. J is TRBJ2-1 and V is TRBV6-2 or TRBV6-3, with 11 bases that match TRBD2. The CDR3 loop spans 15 amino acids. Germline V gene sequence: CDR1 MNHEY, CDR2 SVGEGT. The ends lost 8 bases at V and 8 bases at J; junction bases unmatched: 11. The CDR3 sequence: CASGRRLAGRDEQFF. In DNA, the CDR3 is TGTGCCAGCGGCCGTCGACTAGCGGGACGGGATGAGCAGTTCTTC.

This chain joins TRBV18 and TRBJ2-1, with 8 bases that match TRBD1. Per the germline V gene, CDR1 is KGHSH and CDR2 is LQKENI. The J segment lost 8 bases and the V segment lost 2 bases, leaving 2 bases of the junction unmatched. The CDR3 has 13 residues. The CDR3 here is CASSPATGDEQFF. The CDR3 DNA reads as TGTGCCAGCTCACCAGCGACAGGGGATGAGCAGTTCTTC.

V gene TRBV27 combines with J gene TRBJ1-1; 11 bases agree with TRBD1. The germline V gene has CDR1 MNHEY and CDR2 SMNVEV (reference sequence). Losses at the gene ends were 8 bases for V and 10 bases for J; bases not matched to a gene: 15. CDR3 length: 15 amino acids. The CDR3 reads CASSPIIGTGGGAFF. The CDR3 DNA follows: TGTGCCAGCTCTCCGATAATCGGGACAGGGGGTGGAGCTTTCTTT.

This clonotype has only one observation. The chain joins TRBV29-1 to TRBJ1-1; 9 nucleotides line up with TRBD1. V lost 7 bases and J lost 3; bases outside the gene matches: 9. The CDR3 length is 14 residues. In germline, CDR1 is SQVTM, CDR2 ANQGSEA. DNA for the CDR3: TGCAGCGCCGAGCCCACAGGGGGCTACACTGAAGCTTTCTTT. Amino acids: CSAEPTGGYTEAFF.

This clonotype was counted only a few times. V is TRBV20-1 and J is TRBJ1-5; a weak D match, TRBD1 (6 bases). Trimming removed 3 bases at V and 2 bases at J, with 11 bases between. The length of the CDR3 is 14 residues. The germline gives CDR1 DFQATT, CDR2 SNEGSKA (reference sequence). CDR3 coding DNA: TGCAGTGCTAGGGGGGCGTTGGGCAATCAGCCCCAGCATTTT. Its protein product is CSARGALGNQPQHF.

CDR3 residues: CASSQPGGEAFF. The CDR3 bases are TGTGCCAGCAGCCAGCCGGGTGGCGAAGCTTTCTTT. This chain joins TRBV3-1 and TRBJ1-1; D is undetermined. CDR3 size: 12 residues. Germline CDR1 LGHDT, CDR2 YNNKEL (reference sequence). V lost 3 bases and J lost 8, with 10 bases in between.

The chain carries TRBV5-1 and TRBJ2-5; no firm D call. Germline values: CDR1 SGHRS, CDR2 YFSETQ. The CDR3 length is 13 residues. Deletions cut 5 bases from V and 5 bases from J, with 13 bases between. In DNA form, the CDR3 reads TGCGCCAGCAGAAAGGGTTCGGCGGAGACCCAGTACTTC. Protein sequence: CASRKGSAETQYF.

The chain uses TRBV6-6 and TRBJ2-7; D possibly corresponds to TRBD1 (6 bases). The J call may be incorrect, as the DNA end agrees better with TRBJ2-5. The germline CDR1 and CDR2 sequences are MNHNY and SVGAGI (reference sequence). The CDR3 contains 13 residues. This CDR3 reads CASSLDSRGTQYF. The CDR3, as DNA: TGTGCCAGCAGCCTGGACAGCCGGGGGACCCAGTACTTC.